This T cell receptor beta chain was profiled in a study of T cells after yellow fever vaccination. Findings and caveats of the study: The presence of abundant clonotypes contaminating from the bulk population was possible in FACS-sorted repertoires. A small proportion of clonotypes was detected in both the CD4 and CD8 compartments. Re-detected after boosting: most primary clones, 95% to 98% of CD4 and about 90% of CD8.

UMIs and a universal primer site were added when TCR cDNA was made by 5'RACE template switching. TCRdb used MiXCR to reprocess the 5' RACE reads, holding one entry per CDR3 protein. The sample lists a few hundred thousand distinct CDR3 sequences, roughly a sixth seen once, with 15% to 20% in the top ten. This clonotype has ten or more counts. Its cognate antigen is unknown. This receptor was obtained from a young man who received the YFV17D yellow fever vaccine. Specimen: PBMCs, collected before the yellow fever booster vaccination.

The CDR3 bases are TGCGCCAGCAGCCAAGGGACACCAGATACGCAGTATTTT. Protein sequence: CASSQGTPDTQYF. The chain combines TRBV4-3 with TRBJ2-3; possible D gene TRBD1, 5 bases. V shed 1 base and J shed 4 bases, with 6 bases lying between them. The germline V gene encodes CDR1 LGHNA and CDR2 YSLEER. The CDR3 has 13 residues.